Included here is one T cell receptor beta chain sequence, with context. This entry comes from a study of T cell changes during pregnancy in multiple sclerosis. Data came from immunoSEQ multiplex PCR; TCRdb stores just in-frame clones and leaves some out. Among approximately 34,000 clones listed, 75% to 95% were seen once. The sequences come from CD8+ T cells from peripheral blood mononuclear cells, collected in the first trimester of pregnancy. This sequence originates from a female donor with multiple sclerosis, enrolled in a pregnancy study.

The CDR3 sequence is CATSILDGRPNEQFF. In DNA, the CDR3 is TGTGCCACCAGCATTCTTGACGGGAGGCCCAATGAGCAGTTCTTC. The chain employs TRBV15 and TRBJ2-1; 7 bases match TRBD2. With 4 bases clipped from V and 6 bases from J, the junction kept 9 bases outside the gene matches. Germline V CDR1 and CDR2: LNHNV, YYDKDF (reference sequence). The CDR3 has 15 amino acids.